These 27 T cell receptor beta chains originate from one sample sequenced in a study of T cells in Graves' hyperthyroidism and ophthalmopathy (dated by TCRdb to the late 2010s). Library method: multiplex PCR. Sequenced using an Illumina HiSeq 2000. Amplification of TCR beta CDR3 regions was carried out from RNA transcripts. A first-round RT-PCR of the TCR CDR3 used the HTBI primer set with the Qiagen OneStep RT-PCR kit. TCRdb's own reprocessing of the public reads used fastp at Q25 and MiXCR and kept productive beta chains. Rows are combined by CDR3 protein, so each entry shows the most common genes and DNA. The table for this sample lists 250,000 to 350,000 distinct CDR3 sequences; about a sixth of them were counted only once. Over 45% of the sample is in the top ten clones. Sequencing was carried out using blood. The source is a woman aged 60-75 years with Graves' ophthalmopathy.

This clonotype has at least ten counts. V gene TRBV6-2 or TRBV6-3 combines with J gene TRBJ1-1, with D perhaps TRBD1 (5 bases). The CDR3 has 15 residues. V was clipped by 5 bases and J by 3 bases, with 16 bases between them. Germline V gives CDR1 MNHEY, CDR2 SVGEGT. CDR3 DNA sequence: TGTGCCAGCAGTCCCGCCAGGGTTCTTGACACTGAAGCTTTCTTT. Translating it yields CASSPARVLDTEAFF.

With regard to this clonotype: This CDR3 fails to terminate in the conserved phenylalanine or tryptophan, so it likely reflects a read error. The CDR3 DNA is TGTGCCAGCAGCCAAGATCTACCAGCGGGAAGTTGGGTTGATGAGCAGTTCCTC. Translation: CASSQDLPAGSWVDEQFL. The chain links TRBV4-2 to TRBJ2-1; 7 bases align to TRBD2. This CDR3 is built from 18 residues. V was pared by 0 bases and J by 8 bases, with 16 bases of the junction left unmatched. The germline V gene encodes CDR1 LGHNA and CDR2 YNFKEQ.

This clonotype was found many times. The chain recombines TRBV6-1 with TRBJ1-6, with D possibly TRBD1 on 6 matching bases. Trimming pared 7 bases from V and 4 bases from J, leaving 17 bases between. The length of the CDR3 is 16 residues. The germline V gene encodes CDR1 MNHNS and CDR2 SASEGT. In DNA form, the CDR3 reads TGTGCCAGCAACCCCGGGACAAGAGTGTATAATTCACCCCTCCACTTT. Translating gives CASNPGTRVYNSPLHF.

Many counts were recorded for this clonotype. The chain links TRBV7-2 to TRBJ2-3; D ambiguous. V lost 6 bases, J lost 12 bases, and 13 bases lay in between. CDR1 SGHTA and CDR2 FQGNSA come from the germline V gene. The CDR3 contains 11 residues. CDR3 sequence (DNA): TGTGCCAGCAGGGGCAATGCGATACAGTATTTT. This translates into CASRGNAIQYF.

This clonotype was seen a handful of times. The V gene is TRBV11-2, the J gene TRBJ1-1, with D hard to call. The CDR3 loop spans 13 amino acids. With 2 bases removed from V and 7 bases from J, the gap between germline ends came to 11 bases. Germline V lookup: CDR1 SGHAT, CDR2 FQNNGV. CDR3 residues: CASSLLSEIEAFF. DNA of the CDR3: TGTGCCAGCAGCTTACTTTCTGAGATTGAAGCTTTCTTT.

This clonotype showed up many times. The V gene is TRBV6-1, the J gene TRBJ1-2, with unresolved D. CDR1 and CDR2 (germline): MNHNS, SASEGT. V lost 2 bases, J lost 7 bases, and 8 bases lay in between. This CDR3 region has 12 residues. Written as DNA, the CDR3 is TGTGCCAGCAGTGAACAGACGCGTGGCTACACCTTC. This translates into CASSEQTRGYTF.

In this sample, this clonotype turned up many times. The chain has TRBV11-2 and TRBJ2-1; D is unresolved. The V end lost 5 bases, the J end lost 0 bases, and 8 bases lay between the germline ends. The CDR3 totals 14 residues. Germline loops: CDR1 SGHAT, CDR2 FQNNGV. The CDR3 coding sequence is TGTGCCAGCAGCGTAACAGCCTCCTACAATGAGCAGTTCTTC. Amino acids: CASSVTASYNEQFF.

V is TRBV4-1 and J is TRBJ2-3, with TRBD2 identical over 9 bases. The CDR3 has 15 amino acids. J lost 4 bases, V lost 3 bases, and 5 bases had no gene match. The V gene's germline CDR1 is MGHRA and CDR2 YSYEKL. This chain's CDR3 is CASSQERGVADTQYF. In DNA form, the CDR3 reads TGCGCCAGCAGCCAGGAGCGGGGGGTGGCAGATACGCAGTATTTT.

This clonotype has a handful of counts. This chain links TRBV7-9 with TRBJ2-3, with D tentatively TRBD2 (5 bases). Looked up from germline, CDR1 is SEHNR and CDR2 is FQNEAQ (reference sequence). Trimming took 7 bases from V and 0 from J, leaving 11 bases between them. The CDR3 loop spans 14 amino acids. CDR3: CASIKGVSTDTQYF. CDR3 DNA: TGTGCCAGCATTAAGGGAGTTAGCACAGATACGCAGTATTTT.

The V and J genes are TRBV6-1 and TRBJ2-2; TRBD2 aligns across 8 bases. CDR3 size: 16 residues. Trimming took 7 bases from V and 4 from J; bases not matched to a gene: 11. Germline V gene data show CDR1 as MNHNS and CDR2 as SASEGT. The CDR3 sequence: CASTSTGGLGTGELFF. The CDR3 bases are TGTGCCAGCACCTCGACGGGGGGGCTTGGCACCGGGGAGCTGTTTTTT.

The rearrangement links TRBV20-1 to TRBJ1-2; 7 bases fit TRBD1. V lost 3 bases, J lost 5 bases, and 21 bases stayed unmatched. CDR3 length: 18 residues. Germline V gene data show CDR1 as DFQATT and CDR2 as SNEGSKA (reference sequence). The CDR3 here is CSASRVPRQGRSSYGYTF. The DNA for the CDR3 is TGCAGTGCTAGCCGAGTTCCGAGACAGGGTCGGTCATCTTATGGCTACACCTTC.

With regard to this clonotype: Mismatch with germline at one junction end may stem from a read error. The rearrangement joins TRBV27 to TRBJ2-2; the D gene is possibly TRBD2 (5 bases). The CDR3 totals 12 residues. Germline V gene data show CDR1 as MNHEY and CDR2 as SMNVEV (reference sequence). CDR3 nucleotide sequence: TGTGCCAGCAGTTTATTAACCGGGGAGCTGCTTTTT. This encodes CASSLLTGELLF.

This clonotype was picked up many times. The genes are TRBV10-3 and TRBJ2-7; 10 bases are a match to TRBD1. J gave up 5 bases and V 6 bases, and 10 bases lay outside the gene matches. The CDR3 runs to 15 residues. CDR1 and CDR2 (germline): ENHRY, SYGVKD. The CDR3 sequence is CAISGGQGITDEQYF. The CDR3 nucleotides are TGTGCCATCAGCGGGGGACAGGGGATTACGGACGAGCAGTACTTC.

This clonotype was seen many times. The CDR3 is CASRSDSQYRGEQFF. The CDR3, as DNA: TGTGCCAGCAGATCCGACTCCCAGTATAGAGGTGAGCAGTTCTTC. The V and J genes are TRBV28 and TRBJ2-1; the D is unclear. Trimming took off 6 bases at V and 9 bases at J, with 21 bases between the two ends. This CDR3 comprises 15 residues. Germline CDR1 is MDHEN and CDR2 is SYDVKM.

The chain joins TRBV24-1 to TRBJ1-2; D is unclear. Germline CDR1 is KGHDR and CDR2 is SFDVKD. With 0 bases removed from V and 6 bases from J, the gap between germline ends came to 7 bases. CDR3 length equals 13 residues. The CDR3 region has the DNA TGTGCCACCAGTGATTTGACCCTGGATGGCTACACCTTC. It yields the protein CATSDLTLDGYTF.

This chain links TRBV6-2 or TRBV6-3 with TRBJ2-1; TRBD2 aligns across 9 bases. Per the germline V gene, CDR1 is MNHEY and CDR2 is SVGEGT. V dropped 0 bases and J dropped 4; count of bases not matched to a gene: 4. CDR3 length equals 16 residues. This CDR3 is CASSYSRSGGYNEQFF. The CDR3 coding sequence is TGTGCCAGCAGTTACTCACGCAGCGGGGGGTACAATGAGCAGTTCTTC.

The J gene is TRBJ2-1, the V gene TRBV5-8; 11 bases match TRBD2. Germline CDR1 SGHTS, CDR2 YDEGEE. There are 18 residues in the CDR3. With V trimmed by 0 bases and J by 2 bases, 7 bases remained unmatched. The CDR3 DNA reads TGTGCCAGCAGCTTGGGGGCACTAGCGGGGGAAGCCTACAATGAGCAGTTCTTC. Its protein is CASSLGALAGEAYNEQFF.

CDR3: CASSLEGGDEQFF. The CDR3, as DNA: TGTGCCAGCAGCTTAGAAGGGGGCGATGAGCAGTTCTTC. The chain employs TRBV11-3 and TRBJ2-1; 7 bases map to TRBD1. Germline V gene lookup returns CDR1 SGHNT and CDR2 YENEEA. This CDR3 contains 13 residues. The junction had 1 base not matched to a gene; V was cut back by 0 bases and J by 8 bases. Combining the CDR3 with reference TRBV11-3 and TRBJ2-1 gives the whole variable domain EAGVVQSPRYKIIEKKQPVAFWCNPISGHNTLYWYLQNLGQGPELLIRYENEEAVDDSQLPKDRFSAERLKGVDSTLKIQPAELGDSAVYLCASSLEGGDEQFFGPGTRLTVL.

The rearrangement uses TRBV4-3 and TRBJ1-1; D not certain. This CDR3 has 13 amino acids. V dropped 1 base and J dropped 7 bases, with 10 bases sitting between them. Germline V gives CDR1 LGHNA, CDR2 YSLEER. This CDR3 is CASSQGFGVEAFF. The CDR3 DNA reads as TGCGCCAGCAGCCAAGGCTTCGGGGTTGAAGCTTTCTTT.

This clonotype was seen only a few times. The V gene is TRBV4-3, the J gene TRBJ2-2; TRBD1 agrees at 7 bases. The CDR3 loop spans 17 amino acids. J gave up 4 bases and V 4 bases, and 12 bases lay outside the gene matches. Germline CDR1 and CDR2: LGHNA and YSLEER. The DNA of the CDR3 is TGCGCCAGCAGCCTACAACCGGGACAGAGCTCCACCGGGGAGCTGTTTTTT. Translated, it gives CASSLQPGQSSTGELFF.

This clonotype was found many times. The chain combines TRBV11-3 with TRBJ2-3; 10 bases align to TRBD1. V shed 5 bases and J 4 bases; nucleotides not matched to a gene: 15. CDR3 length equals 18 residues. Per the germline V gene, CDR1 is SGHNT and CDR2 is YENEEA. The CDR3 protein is CASSRRGGQGPSADTQYF. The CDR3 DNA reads TGTGCCAGCAGCCGACGTGGGGGACAGGGGCCTTCAGCAGATACGCAGTATTTT.

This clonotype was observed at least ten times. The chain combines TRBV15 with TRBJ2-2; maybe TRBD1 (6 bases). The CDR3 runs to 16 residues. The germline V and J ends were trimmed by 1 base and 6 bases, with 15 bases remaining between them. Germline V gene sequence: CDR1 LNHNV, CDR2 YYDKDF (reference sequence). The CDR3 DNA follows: TGTGCCACCAGCAGAGTACAGGGAAACAGCGCCGGGGAGCTGTTTTTT. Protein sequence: CATSRVQGNSAGELFF.

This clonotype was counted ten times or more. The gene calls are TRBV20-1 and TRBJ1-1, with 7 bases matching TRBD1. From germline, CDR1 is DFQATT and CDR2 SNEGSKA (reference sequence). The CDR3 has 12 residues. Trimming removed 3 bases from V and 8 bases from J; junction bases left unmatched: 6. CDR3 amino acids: CSASLGTVEAFF. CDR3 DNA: TGCAGTGCTAGTCTTGGGACAGTCGAAGCTTTCTTT.

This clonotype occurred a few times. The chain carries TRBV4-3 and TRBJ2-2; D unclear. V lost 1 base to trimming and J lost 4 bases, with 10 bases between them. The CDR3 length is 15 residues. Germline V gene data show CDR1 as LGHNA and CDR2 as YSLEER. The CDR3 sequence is CASSQGAGPTGELFF. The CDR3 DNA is TGCGCCAGCAGCCAAGGGGCAGGCCCCACCGGGGAGCTGTTTTTT.

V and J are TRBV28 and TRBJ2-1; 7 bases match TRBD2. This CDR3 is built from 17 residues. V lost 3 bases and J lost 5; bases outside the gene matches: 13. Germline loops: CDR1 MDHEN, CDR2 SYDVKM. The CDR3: CASSFPADTGGHNEQFF. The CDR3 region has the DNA TGTGCCAGCAGTTTCCCGGCAGATACGGGGGGTCACAATGAGCAGTTCTTC.

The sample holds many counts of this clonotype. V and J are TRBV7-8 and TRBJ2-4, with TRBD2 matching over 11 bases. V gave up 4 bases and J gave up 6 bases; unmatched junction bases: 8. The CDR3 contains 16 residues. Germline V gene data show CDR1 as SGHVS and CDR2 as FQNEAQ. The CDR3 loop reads CASSSDRSGGGNIQYF. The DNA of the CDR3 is TGTGCCAGCAGCTCCGATCGTAGCGGGGGGGGAAACATTCAGTACTTC.

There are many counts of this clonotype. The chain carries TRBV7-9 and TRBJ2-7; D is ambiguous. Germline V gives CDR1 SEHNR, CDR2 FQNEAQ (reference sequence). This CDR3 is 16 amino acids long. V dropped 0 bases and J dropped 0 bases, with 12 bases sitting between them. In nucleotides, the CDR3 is TGTGCCAGCAGCTTAGCGCTGGCTGCGAGCTCCTACGAGCAGTACTTC. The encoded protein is CASSLALAASSYEQYF.